This T cell receptor (beta chain) derives from a study of shared clonotypes between healthy human individuals. Across the whole study: Samples came from two female and a few male donors aged 18 to 49.

Study outcomes and limitations: Some naive CD4 clonotypes, 4% to 6%, turned up in common across a few donors.

Comments on this clone: Its target is unknown. In the same sample, other DNA sequences code for this CDR3.

Per the original methods: Junction-only sequences without quality scores came from ImmunoSEQ, so filtering differed. Clones were sequenced by immunoSEQ multiplex PCR, and TCRdb holds only the in-frame ones, with some missing. V and J calls and clone size are copied from that table; D and trimming were computed from the DNA. The sample has 2 million to 2.5 million clones; approximately 96% are singletons. CDR3 length: 16 residues. Germline V gene data show CDR1 as KGHSH and CDR2 as LQKENI. J was trimmed by 7 bases and V by 3 bases; bases with no gene match: 10. The chain has TRBV18 and TRBJ2-7, with 12 bases aligning to TRBD1. The sequence came from a man aged 18 to 35 in good health. The sequenced sample was naive CD4+ T cells sorted from blood. This sample's subset: CD45RA+ positively selected. The CDR3 loop is CASSPLSGTGGYEQYF. DNA for the CDR3: TGTGCCAGCTCACCGCTTTCCGGGACAGGGGGCTATGAGCAGTACTTC. The variable domain in full, with the rest retrieved from reference TRBV18 and TRBJ2-7, is NAGVMQNPRHLVRRRGQEARLRCSPMKGHSHVYWYRQLPEEGLKFMVYLQKENIIDESGMPKERFSAEFPKEGPSILRIQQVVRGDSAAYFCASSPLSGTGGYEQYFGPGTRLTVT.